This T cell receptor (beta chain) was recorded in a study of blood T cell repertoires in COVID-19. Trimming pared 0 bases from V and 4 bases from J, leaving 12 bases between. CDR1 is MGHRA and CDR2 is YSYEKL in the germline V gene. The CDR3 runs to 15 residues. Only in-frame clones appear in the TCRdb table, and some are missing; sequencing was by immunoSEQ multiplex PCR. The sample has 250,000 to 300,000 clones; approximately 88% are singletons. The sample was peripheral blood. The chain carries TRBV4-1 and TRBJ1-2, with D tentatively TRBD1 (6 bases). This TCR came from a woman in her 70s with COVID-19, enrolled during active disease. The CDR3, as DNA: TGCGCCAGCAGCCAAGAGGGGGCCCGCGGCTATGGCTACACCTTC. It specifies CASSQEGARGYGYTF.